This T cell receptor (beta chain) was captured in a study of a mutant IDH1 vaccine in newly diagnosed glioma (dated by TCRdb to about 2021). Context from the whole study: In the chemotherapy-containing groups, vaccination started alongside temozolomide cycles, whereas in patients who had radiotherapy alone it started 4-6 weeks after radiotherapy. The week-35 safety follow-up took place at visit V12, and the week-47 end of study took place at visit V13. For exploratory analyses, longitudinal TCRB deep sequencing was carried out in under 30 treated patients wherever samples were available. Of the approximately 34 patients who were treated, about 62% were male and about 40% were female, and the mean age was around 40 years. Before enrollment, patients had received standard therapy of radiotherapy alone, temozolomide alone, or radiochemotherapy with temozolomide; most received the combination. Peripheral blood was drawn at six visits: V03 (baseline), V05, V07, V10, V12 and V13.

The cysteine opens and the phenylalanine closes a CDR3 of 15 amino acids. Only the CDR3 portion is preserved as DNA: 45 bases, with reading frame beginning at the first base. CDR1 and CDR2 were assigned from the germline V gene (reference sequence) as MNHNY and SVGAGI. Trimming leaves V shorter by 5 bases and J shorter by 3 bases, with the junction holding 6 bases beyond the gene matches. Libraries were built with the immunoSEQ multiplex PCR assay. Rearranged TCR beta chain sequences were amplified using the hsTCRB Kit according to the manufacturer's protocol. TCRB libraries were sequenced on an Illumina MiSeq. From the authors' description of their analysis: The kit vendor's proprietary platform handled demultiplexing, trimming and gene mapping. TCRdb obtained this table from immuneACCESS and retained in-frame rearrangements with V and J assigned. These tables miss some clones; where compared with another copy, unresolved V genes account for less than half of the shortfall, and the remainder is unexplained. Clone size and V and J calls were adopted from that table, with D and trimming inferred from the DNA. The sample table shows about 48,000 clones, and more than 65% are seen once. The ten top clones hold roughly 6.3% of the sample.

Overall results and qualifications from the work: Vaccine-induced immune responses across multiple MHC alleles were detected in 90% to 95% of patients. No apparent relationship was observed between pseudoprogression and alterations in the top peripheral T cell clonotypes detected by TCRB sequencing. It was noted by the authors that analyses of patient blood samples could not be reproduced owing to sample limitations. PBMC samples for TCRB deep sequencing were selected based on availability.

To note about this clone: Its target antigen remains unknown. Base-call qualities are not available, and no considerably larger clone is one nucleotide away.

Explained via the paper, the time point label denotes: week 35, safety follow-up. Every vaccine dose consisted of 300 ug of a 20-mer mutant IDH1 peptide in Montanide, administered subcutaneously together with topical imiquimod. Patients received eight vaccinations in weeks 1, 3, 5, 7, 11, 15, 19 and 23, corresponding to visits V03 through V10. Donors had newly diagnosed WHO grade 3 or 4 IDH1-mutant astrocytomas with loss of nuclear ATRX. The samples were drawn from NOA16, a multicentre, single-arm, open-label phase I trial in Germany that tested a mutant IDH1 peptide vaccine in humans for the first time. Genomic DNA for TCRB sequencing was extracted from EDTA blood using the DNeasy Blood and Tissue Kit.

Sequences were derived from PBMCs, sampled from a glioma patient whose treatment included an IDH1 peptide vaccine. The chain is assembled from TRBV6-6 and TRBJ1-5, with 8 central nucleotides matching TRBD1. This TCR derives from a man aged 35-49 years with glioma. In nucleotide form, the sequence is TGTGCCAGCAGTAACAGGGGGGGACACAATCAGCCCCAGCATTTT. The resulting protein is CASSNRGGHNQPQHF.